This T cell receptor (beta chain) was recorded in a study of identical twins. This clonotype was counted between two and nine times. Antigen unknown. Germline V gene data show CDR1 as MGHRA and CDR2 as YSYEKL. Trimming removed 4 bases from V and 0 bases from J, with 13 bases in between. The CDR3 is 16 amino acids. Each cDNA held unique molecular identifiers, and template switching gave it a universal primer site. TCRdb re-analysed the 5' RACE reads in MiXCR, keeping a single row per CDR3 protein. The table includes about 810,000 distinct CDR3 sequences, 9% to 15% detected once. Overall study findings and caveats: Conclusions were drawn cross-sectionally by statistical analysis, without following the same donors.

Healthy Caucasians made up all donors. The same sample was also studied in work on yellow fever vaccine responses in identical twins.

The V call is TRBV4-1, the J call TRBJ2-4; the D is unclear. The sequencing input was PBMCs. The receptor was derived from a woman younger than 30 in good health. CDR3 sequence (DNA): TGCGCCAGCAGCCTCTCTCCCCATATAGCCAAAAACATTCAGTACTTC. Its protein is CASSLSPHIAKNIQYF.